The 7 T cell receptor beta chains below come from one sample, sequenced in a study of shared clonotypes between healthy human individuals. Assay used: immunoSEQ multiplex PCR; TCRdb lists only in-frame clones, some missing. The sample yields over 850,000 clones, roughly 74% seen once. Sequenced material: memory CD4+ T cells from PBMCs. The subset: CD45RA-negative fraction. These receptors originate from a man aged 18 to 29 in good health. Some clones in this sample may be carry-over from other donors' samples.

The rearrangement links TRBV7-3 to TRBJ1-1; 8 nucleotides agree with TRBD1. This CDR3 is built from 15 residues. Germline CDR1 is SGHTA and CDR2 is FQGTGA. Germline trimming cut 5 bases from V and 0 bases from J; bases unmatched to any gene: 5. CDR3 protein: CASSEQGVVNTEAFF. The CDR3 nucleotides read TGTGCCAGCAGCGAACAGGGGGTCGTGAACACTGAAGCTTTCTTT.

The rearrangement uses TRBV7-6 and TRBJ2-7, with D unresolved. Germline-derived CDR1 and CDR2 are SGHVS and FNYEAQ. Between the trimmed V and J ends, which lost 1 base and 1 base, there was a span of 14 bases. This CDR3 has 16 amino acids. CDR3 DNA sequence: TGTGCCAGCAGCTTAGAAGGTGGTTCAGTATCCTACGAGCAGTACTTC. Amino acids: CASSLEGGSVSYEQYF.

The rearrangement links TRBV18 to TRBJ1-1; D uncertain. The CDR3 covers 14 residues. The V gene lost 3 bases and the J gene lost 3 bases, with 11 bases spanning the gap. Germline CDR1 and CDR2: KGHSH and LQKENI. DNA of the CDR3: TGTGCCAGCTCACCCTCGGGGTCGGACACTGAAGCTTTCTTT. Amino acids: CASSPSGSDTEAFF.

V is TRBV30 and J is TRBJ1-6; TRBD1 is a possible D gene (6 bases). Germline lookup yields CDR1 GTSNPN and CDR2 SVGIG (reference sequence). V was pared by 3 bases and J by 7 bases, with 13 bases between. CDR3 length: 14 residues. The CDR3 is CAWRLRQANSPLHF. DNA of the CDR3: TGTGCCTGGAGGCTCCGACAGGCGAATTCACCCCTCCACTTT.

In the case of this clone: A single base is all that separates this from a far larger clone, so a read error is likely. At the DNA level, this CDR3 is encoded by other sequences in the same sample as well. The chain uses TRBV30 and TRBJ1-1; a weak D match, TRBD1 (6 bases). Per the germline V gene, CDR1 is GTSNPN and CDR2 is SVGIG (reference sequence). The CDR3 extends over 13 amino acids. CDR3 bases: TGCGCCTGGACCAGGCAGAAGGACAGTGAAGCTTTCTTT. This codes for CAWTRQKDSEAFF.

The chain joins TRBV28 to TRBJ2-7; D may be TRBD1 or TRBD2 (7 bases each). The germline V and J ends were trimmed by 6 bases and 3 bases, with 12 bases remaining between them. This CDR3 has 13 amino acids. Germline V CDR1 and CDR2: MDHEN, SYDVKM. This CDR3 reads CASSRGGNYEQYF. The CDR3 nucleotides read TGTGCCAGCAGCAGGGGGGGAAACTACGAGCAGTACTTC.

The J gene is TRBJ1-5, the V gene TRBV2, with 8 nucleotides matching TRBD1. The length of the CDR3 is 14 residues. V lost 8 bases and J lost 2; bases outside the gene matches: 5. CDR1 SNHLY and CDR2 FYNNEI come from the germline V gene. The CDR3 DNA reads TGTGCCAGCCAGACGGGACAGGGCAATCAGCCCCAGCATTTT. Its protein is CASQTGQGNQPQHF.